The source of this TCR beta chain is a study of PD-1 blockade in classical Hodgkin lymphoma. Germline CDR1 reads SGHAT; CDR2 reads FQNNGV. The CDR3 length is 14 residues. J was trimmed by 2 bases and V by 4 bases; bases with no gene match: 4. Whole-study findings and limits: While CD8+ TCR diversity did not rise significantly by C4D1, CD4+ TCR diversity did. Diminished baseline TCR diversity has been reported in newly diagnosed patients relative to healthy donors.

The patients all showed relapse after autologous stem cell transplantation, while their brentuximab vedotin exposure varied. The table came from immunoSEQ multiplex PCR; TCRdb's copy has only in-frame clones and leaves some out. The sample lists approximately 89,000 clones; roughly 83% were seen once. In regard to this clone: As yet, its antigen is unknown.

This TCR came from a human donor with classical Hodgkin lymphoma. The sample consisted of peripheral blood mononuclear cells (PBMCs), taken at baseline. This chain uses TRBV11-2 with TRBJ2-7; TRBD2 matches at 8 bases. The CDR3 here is CASSSPGGPYEQYF. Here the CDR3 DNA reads TGTGCCAGCAGCTCGCCGGGGGGGCCCTACGAGCAGTACTTC.